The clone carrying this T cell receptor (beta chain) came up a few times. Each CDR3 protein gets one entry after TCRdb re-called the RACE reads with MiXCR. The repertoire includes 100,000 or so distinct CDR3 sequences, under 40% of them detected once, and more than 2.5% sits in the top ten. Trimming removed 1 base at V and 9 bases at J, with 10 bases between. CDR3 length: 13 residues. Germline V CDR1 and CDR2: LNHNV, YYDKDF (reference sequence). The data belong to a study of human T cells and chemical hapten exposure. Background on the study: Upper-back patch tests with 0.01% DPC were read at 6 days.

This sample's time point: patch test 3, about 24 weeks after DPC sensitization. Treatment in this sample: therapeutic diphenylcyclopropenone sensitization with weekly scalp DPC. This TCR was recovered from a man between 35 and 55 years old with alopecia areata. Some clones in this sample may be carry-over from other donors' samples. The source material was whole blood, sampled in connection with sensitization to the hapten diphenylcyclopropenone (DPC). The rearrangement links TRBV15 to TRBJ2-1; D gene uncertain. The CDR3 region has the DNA TGTGCCACCAGCAGAGCAGTATCTGGTGAGCAGTTCTTC. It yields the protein CATSRAVSGEQFF.